This TCR beta chain was profiled in a study of blood T cell repertoires in COVID-19. Some clones are missing from TCRdb's copy, which holds only in-frame ones; the method was immunoSEQ multiplex PCR. The data show about 190,000 clones, 76% seen once. This clone has a single count. Sequenced: PBMCs or T cells enriched from blood (not recorded which). The TCR comes from a woman aged 45-65 years with acute COVID-19.

CDR3 amino acids: CSASKGDYTF. CDR3 sequence (DNA): TGCAGTGCTAGTAAGGGGGACTACACCTTC. The chain joins TRBV20-1 to TRBJ1-2, with a weak D call TRBD1 (6 bases). V was trimmed by 3 bases and J by 10 bases, leaving 9 bases between them. This CDR3 contains 10 residues. Looked up from germline, CDR1 is DFQATT and CDR2 is SNEGSKA (reference sequence).